This T cell receptor (beta chain) originates from a study of control samples from healthy donors and cancer patients. A note on this clone: The sample has other DNA sequences that encode this CDR3 too.

Per germline, CDR1 LGHNT and CDR2 FRNRAP. V gave up 0 bases and J gave up 7 bases; unmatched junction bases: 11. The CDR3 has 16 residues. Clones were sequenced by immunoSEQ multiplex PCR, and TCRdb holds only the in-frame ones, with some missing. Among about 130,000 clones listed, about nine tenths were seen once. The TCR originated in a man between 18 and 29 years old in good health. This chain connects TRBV12-5 to TRBJ1-1; 7 bases agree with TRBD1. The sample consisted of blood. CDR3 sequence (DNA): TGTGCTAGTGGTTTGGTAGTAAGGGGGCGGGCGGATGAAGCTTTCTTT. It specifies CASGLVVRGRADEAFF.